Sequencing of this T cell receptor (beta chain) was carried out in a study of shared clonotypes between healthy human individuals. Study information: Every donor yielded three CD4 naive, three CD4 memory, two CD8 naive and one CD8 memory plate. Study-wide results and caveats: Represented diversity, genetic and exposure-history alike, was limited by few donors.

Some 28,000 T cell genomes (approximately 0.2 ug DNA) went into each sorted-subset replicate. Sequenced by immunoSEQ multiplex PCR; TCRdb stores in-frame clones only, minus some. The sample has millions of clones, just over 90% seen once. Notes on this clone: Its specificity is unknown. Different DNA sequences within this sample yield the same CDR3.

CD45RO-negative, CCR7-selected cells formed the naive CD8 fraction, which excluded terminally differentiated effector memory CD45RA+ cells. This CDR3 region has 14 residues. From germline, CDR1 is SGHDT and CDR2 YYEEEE. Losses at the gene ends were 0 bases for V and 3 bases for J; bases not matched to a gene: 2. The chain employs TRBV5-6 and TRBJ2-7, with 8 bases matching TRBD1. Sequencing was carried out using naive CD8+ T cells from PBMCs. This TCR derives from a man younger than 35 in good health. Some clones in this sample may be carry-over from other donors' samples. This CDR3 is CASSLGTGFYEQYF. Here the CDR3 DNA reads TGTGCCAGCAGCTTGGGGACAGGGTTCTACGAGCAGTACTTC.